The entry below gives a single T cell receptor beta chain sequence along with its context. Its antigen is not identified. These data come from a study of human T cells and chemical hapten exposure. General study findings and limits: Expanded TCRs clustered into significantly more large CDR3 similarity groups than controls, the analysis revealed.

In the authors' methods: A typical sample had some 87,000 TCRs, with about 20,000 to 690,600 overall. TCRdb reprocessed the RACE reads with MiXCR, giving one entry per CDR3 protein. It is TCRdb's table, rather than the study itself, that gives the V and J calls and clone size. This sample has roughly 42,000 distinct CDR3 sequences, with 9.5% to 10% found just once. Time point described: patch test 2, 6 weeks after DPC sensitization. The treatment denotes: therapeutic diphenylcyclopropenone sensitization with weekly scalp DPC. Total RNA was isolated from whole blood that had not been fractionated. Blood collection took place prior to placing each patch test. The V gene's germline CDR1 is SGHTA and CDR2 FQGNSA. V lost 1 base and J 1 base, leaving 10 bases between the germline ends. The CDR3 is 15 amino acids.

This chain uses TRBV7-2 with TRBJ1-1; D might be TRBD1 (6 bases). This sequence originates from a woman aged 25 to 39 with alopecia areata. Some clones in this sample may be carry-over from other donors' samples. The sample was whole blood, taken in connection with sensitization to the hapten diphenylcyclopropenone (DPC). The CDR3 loop reads CASSLVQGTNTEAFF. Here the CDR3 DNA reads TGTGCCAGCAGCTTAGTGCAGGGGACGAACACTGAAGCTTTCTTT.